What follows are 3 T cell receptor beta chains derived from one specimen sequenced in a study of T-cell reconstitution after alpha-beta-depleted transplantation in children. Preparing the TCRbeta library involved the use of unique molecular identifiers. Each CDR3 protein is one row after TCRdb ran MiXCR on the PCR reads. Of over 90,000 distinct CDR3 sequences in the sample, about 8% were seen once. Specimen: PBMCs, collected before TCRalphabeta/CD19-depleted stem cell transplant. The receptor set was obtained from a boy younger than 10 with acute lymphoblastic leukemia, due to receive a stem cell transplant.

CDR3 loop: CSASPLDGYNEQFF. DNA for the CDR3: TGCAGTGCTAGTCCACTGGACGGTTACAATGAGCAGTTCTTC. The V gene is TRBV20-1, the J gene TRBJ2-1; D is uncertain. CDR3 length: 14 amino acids. With 3 bases removed from V and 4 bases from J, the gap between germline ends came to 13 bases. CDR1 and CDR2 from the germline V gene are DFQATT and SNEGSKA (reference sequence).

Ten or more counts support this clonotype. This chain connects TRBV14 to TRBJ2-7; 7 bases agree with TRBD2. Looked up from germline, CDR1 is SGHDN and CDR2 is FVKESK. Trimming took 0 bases from V and 6 from J; bases not matched to a gene: 2. The CDR3 extends over 13 amino acids. The CDR3 loop is CASSQEGGSEQYF. CDR3 DNA sequence: TGTGCCAGCAGCCAAGAGGGGGGGTCCGAGCAGTACTTC.

This clonotype has just a few counts. The chain links TRBV3-1 to TRBJ2-5; 10 bases are a match to TRBD2. The CDR3 extends over 17 amino acids. Germline V gene lookup returns CDR1 LGHDT and CDR2 YNNKEL (reference sequence). Trimming removed 1 base from V and 2 bases from J; junction bases left unmatched: 7. Written as DNA, the CDR3 is TGTGCCAGCAGCCAAGCCCCTAGCGGGGGTGGGCAAGAGACCCAGTACTTC. Translating it yields CASSQAPSGGGQETQYF.